This T cell receptor beta chain came from a study of shared clonotypes between healthy human individuals (dated by TCRdb to the early 2020s). Describing the broader study: The cohort included three men and a couple of women between 18 and 49 years of age. Per donor, leukapheresis produced somewhere between about 0.8 and 9 billion PBMCs. Different laboratories and diverse techniques were used to prepare libraries and sequence TCR repertoires, to increase sequencing depth and limit assay-specific biases. To estimate repertoire size and how much clonotypes are shared between individuals, the study performed deep sequencing of blood TCR repertoires from roughly five healthy adults. For each donor, three plates each were used for CD4 naive and CD4 memory, two plates were used for CD8 naive, and one plate was used for CD8 memory. The paper's findings and limits, for the study overall: Only blood was sampled, and tissue TCR repertoires likely differ from those in blood. Naive subsets generally had larger estimated clonotype richness than memory subsets did. Compared with non-shared clonotypes, clonotypes shared by all four sorted-subset donors had higher generation probabilities. Based on pairwise subsampling, the degree of clonotype sharing among donors was expected to be affected by sequencing depth. Because the study included only a small number of donors, the genetic and exposure-history diversity represented was limited. Rarefaction of sorted-subset datasets indicated incomplete sequencing despite the large sequencing depth. When a handful of donors were compared, the shared fraction of clonotypes was about 5% for naive CD4, over 3% for naive CD8, 2.3% for memory CD4, and 0.35% to 0.4% for memory CD8.

Using the deep immunoSEQ assay, TCR CDR3 regions were amplified from genomic DNA by multiplex PCR. Genomic DNA extracted from each cell subset was distributed evenly over all wells of several immunoSEQ 96-well plates, and each plate served as one replicate. Each replicate PCR for sorted subsets received roughly 0.2 ug genomic DNA, equal to some 32,000 T cell genomes. The purified libraries were quantified using a Qubit 3.0 fluorometer, sized with a Bioanalyzer 2100, and then quantified again using the KAPA Library Quantification kit. A separate single-read 150-cycle Illumina NextSeq 550 flow cell was used to sequence each immunoSEQ 96-well plate. In the original analysis: Because only junctional sequences without quality scores were contained in the immunoSEQ output, filtering matching that applied to full-length reads could not be performed. Sequences were annotated with PyIR, a Python wrapper for IgBLAST v1.9, and V/J genes and CDR3 were assigned using IMGT germline references. Reads with weak V/J assignments (E-value above 1e-6), missing CDR3, stop codons, out-of-frame junctions, or ambiguous translated residues were removed. A V3J clonotype was defined by an identical inferred V gene, J gene, and CDR3 amino acid sequence. To compute the percentage overlap between repertoires, the number of shared unique clonotypes was divided by the size of the smaller repertoire. Three approaches were used to assess repertoire richness: RTK rarefaction, the Chao1 estimator, and Recon v2.1 estimates of unobserved clonotypes. OLGA was used to compute generation probabilities for all TCRbeta clonotypes that the gDNA method yielded from a handful of donors. In its TCRdb copy, this immuneACCESS table keeps in-frame sequences only and misses some clones. Where compared with another copy, unresolved V genes explain less than half of these, and the others have no known cause. From that table come the V and J calls and clone size; the DNA was used to work out D and trimming. For this sample there are a few million clones; roughly 93% appear just once. Of the sample, 0.39% is held by the ten largest clones.

The donors were healthy, HIV-negative adults with no recently reported acute infections or vaccinations. Every donor was a Caucasian adult residing in Nashville, Tennessee, USA. Magnetic negative selection was used to enrich CD4+ T cells, after which naive cells were positively selected on CD45RA and the negative fraction became the memory subset. Blood was collected by leukapheresis, and PBMCs were isolated by Ficoll-Histopaque density gradient centrifugation and then cryopreserved in liquid nitrogen vapor phase. Purity and quantity of every magnetically sorted T cell population were checked by analytical flow cytometry. Each sorted fraction had its genomic DNA isolated and then quantified by UV absorbance on a Nanodrop 2000c. The CDR3 goes from the cysteine to the phenylalanine over 14 residues. The retained sequence is limited to the CDR3, 42 bases, with the frame set at the first base. The junction shows trimming of 5 bases on V and 2 bases on J, plus 13 bases between the germline ends. CDR1 LNHDA and CDR2 SQIVND were looked up in the germline V gene (reference sequence).

As regards this clone: Its antigen is currently not known. Base qualities are missing; no much larger clone stands one base away.

This receptor was taken from a young man in good health. Some clones in this sample may be carry-over from other donors' samples. Sequencing input: naive CD4+ T cells from PBMCs. The cell subset or site label, as the study defines it: CD45RA+ positively selected. The chain joins TRBV19 to TRBJ2-7; there is no confident call for the D gene. Here is the DNA: TGTGCCAGTAGTGAGGCAGGAAATGCCTACGAGCAGTACTTC. Translated, it gives CASSEAGNAYEQYF. Full variable domain (CDR3 extended with the reference TRBV19 and TRBJ2-7 proteins): DGGITQSPKYLFRKEGQNVTLSCEQNLNHDAMYWYRQDPGQGLRLIYYSQIVNDFQKGDIAEGYSVSREKKESFPLTVTSAQKNPTAFYLCASSEAGNAYEQYFGPGTRLTVT.